The 20 T cell receptor beta chains below were found in one sample sequenced in a study of post-analysis software for immune sequencing data. Study results and limitations: TRBV5-6, TRBV5-1 and TRBV20-1 belonged to a set of about five TRBV segments that were more frequent in patients than controls.

Included in the TCR beta cDNA libraries were unique molecular identifiers. A single record per CDR3 protein comes from TCRdb applying MiXCR to the PCR reads. The table records a few hundred thousand distinct CDR3 sequences, around 34% of them present only once. What these receptors recognize is not known. Sample: blood. These receptors came from a girl aged 2-17 years with multiple sclerosis.

The chain uses TRBV9 and TRBJ2-5; D unresolved. Trimming pared 7 bases from V and 3 bases from J, leaving 13 bases between. This CDR3 is 13 amino acids long. Germline-derived CDR1 and CDR2 are SGDLS and YYNGEE. In nucleotides, the CDR3 is TGTGCCAGCTCTGGGCGCGGAGAAGAGACCCAGTACTTC. Protein product: CASSGRGEETQYF.

This clonotype was found a few times. The rearrangement links TRBV11-3 to TRBJ2-1; 10 nucleotides agree with TRBD1. With V trimmed by 6 bases and J by 6 bases, 5 bases remained unmatched. Germline CDR1 SGHNT, CDR2 YENEEA. The CDR3 has 14 amino acids. DNA for the CDR3: TGTGCCAGCAGTCCCGGGACAGGGGCCAATGAGCAGTTCTTC. It specifies CASSPGTGANEQFF.

Only a few counts were recorded for this clonotype. The V and J genes are TRBV6-6 and TRBJ1-1; D remains ambiguous. The CDR3 has 16 amino acids. V was pared by 6 bases and J by 3 bases, with 20 bases between. Germline CDR1 MNHNY, CDR2 SVGAGI (reference sequence). CDR3 loop: CASSQGPSPGDTEAFF. CDR3 coding DNA: TGTGCCAGCAGCCAAGGACCAAGCCCTGGAGACACTGAAGCTTTCTTT.

The V call is TRBV28, the J call TRBJ1-5, with D hard to call. CDR1 MDHEN and CDR2 SYDVKM come from the germline V gene. This CDR3 has 15 residues. Trimming pared 10 bases from V and 7 bases from J, leaving 23 bases between. The CDR3 DNA reads TGTGCCACCGAGGACGGTCAGGCAAGTACCCAGCCCCAGCATTTT. This sequence encodes CATEDGQASTQPQHF.

This clonotype was picked up a small number of times. This sequence joins TRBV29-1 and TRBJ2-1; TRBD2 matches 14 bases. The V segment lost 7 bases and the J segment 9 bases; nucleotides outside the gene matches: 8. There are 14 residues in the CDR3. Germline assignment: CDR1 SQVTM and CDR2 ANQGSEA. This CDR3 reads CSGSGTSGGGEQFF. The CDR3 DNA is TGCAGCGGATCCGGGACTAGCGGGGGAGGTGAGCAGTTCTTC.

In its sample, this clonotype was seen a few times. The J gene is TRBJ2-6, the V gene TRBV11-1; D might be TRBD1 or TRBD2, each matching 5 bases. The V end lost 5 bases, the J end lost 4 bases, and 15 bases lay between the germline ends. The CDR3 consists of 16 residues. Germline values: CDR1 SGHAT, CDR2 FQDESV (reference sequence). The CDR3 sequence: CASSLGASMGANVLTF. The DNA of the CDR3 is TGTGCCAGCAGCCTCGGGGCCTCGATGGGGGCCAACGTCCTGACTTTC. Looking up the rest from reference TRBV11-1 and TRBJ2-6 gives the full variable domain: EAEVAQSPRYKITEKSQAVAFWCDPISGHATLYWYRQILGQGPELLVQFQDESVVDDSQLPKDRFSAERLKGVDSTLKIQPAELGDSAMYLCASSLGASMGANVLTFGAGSRLTVL.

This clonotype was seen a few times. The genes are TRBV5-1 and TRBJ1-2, with TRBD1 matching over 9 bases. Per germline, CDR1 SGHRS and CDR2 YFSETQ. The CDR3 consists of 14 residues. After removal of 4 bases from V and 3 bases from J, the junction contained 4 bases not matched to a gene. The CDR3 is CASSAGQGDYGYTF. DNA for the CDR3: TGCGCCAGCAGCGCGGGACAGGGAGACTATGGCTACACCTTC. Supplemented by reference TRBV5-1 and TRBJ1-2, the full variable domain reads KAGVTQTPRYLIKTRGQQVTLSCSPISGHRSVSWYQQTPGQGLQFLFEYFSETQRNKGNFPGRFSGRQFSNSRSEMNVSTLELGDSALYLCASSAGQGDYGYTFGSGTRLTVV.

The V gene is TRBV28, the J gene TRBJ2-5, with 7 bases aligning to TRBD1. CDR1 and CDR2 (germline): MDHEN, SYDVKM. The CDR3 totals 13 residues. With 6 bases clipped from V and 11 bases from J, the junction kept 12 bases outside the gene matches. For the CDR3, the DNA is TGTGCCAGCAGCCGGACAGGCGGACACGGGCAGTACTTC. Translated, it gives CASSRTGGHGQYF.

This clonotype turned up a few times. The V call is TRBV7-3, the J call TRBJ2-2; D perhaps matches TRBD2 (6 bases). The CDR3 extends over 14 amino acids. The ends were cut back, 0 bases at V and 7 bases at J, with 9 bases in the middle. Germline V lookup: CDR1 SGHTA, CDR2 FQGTGA. The CDR3: CASSLTSTSGELFF. Here the CDR3 DNA reads TGTGCCAGCAGCTTAACATCGACTAGCGGGGAGCTGTTTTTT.

This clonotype has only a few counts. The chain joins TRBV27 to TRBJ2-7, with D uncertain. Deletions cut 5 bases from V and 10 bases from J, with 18 bases between. There are 13 residues in the CDR3. The germline V gene encodes CDR1 MNHEY and CDR2 SMNVEV (reference sequence). The CDR3 protein is CASSPPQPGTQYF. DNA for the CDR3: TGTGCCAGCAGTCCACCACAACCTGGCACCCAGTACTTC.

The CDR3 coding sequence is TGCGCCAGCAGCTGGGTAGCGGGGGGTCCTAACAATGAGCAGTTCTTC. Protein sequence: CASSWVAGGPNNEQFF. The chain employs TRBV5-1 and TRBJ2-1; 10 positions match TRBD2. Per germline, CDR1 SGHRS and CDR2 YFSETQ. J gave up 5 bases and V 3 bases, and 8 bases lay outside the gene matches. The CDR3 is 16 residues long.

This clonotype was picked up a small number of times. The V and J genes are TRBV29-1 and TRBJ2-5; 15 positions match TRBD2. The CDR3 runs to 18 residues. With 4 bases clipped from V and 1 base from J, the junction kept 10 bases outside the gene matches. In germline, CDR1 is SQVTM, CDR2 ANQGSEA. CDR3 in DNA: TGCAGCGTTGCCCCCGGACTAGCGGGGGGGACCCTCCAAGAGACCCAGTACTTC. Amino acid sequence: CSVAPGLAGGTLQETQYF.

This clonotype was recorded a few times. The chain recombines TRBV7-2 with TRBJ2-5, with TRBD1 matching 7 bases. V trimming: 4 bases; J trimming: 1 base; junction bases outside the gene matches: 21. The germline CDR1 and CDR2 sequences are SGHTA and FQGNSA. CDR3 size: 20 residues. The CDR3 DNA is TGTGCCAGCAGCTCGTTACAGGGGCCGAGTGGGCTGAGCTCCCAAGAGACCCAGTACTTC. This translates into CASSSLQGPSGLSSQETQYF.

V usage is TRBV11-3 and J usage is TRBJ2-3, with D perhaps matching TRBD1 (5 bases). Between the trimmed V and J ends, which lost 5 bases and 1 base, there was a span of 19 bases. The V gene's germline CDR1 is SGHNT and CDR2 YENEEA. This CDR3 is 17 amino acids long. The CDR3 DNA follows: TGTGCCAGCAGCCCTGGGCGTGATCAGGGCCGCACAGATACGCAGTATTTT. It encodes CASSPGRDQGRTDTQYF.

The chain couples TRBV20-1 to TRBJ2-7; 7 bases map to TRBD2. The CDR3 has 13 residues. V gave up 3 bases and J gave up 3 bases; unmatched junction bases: 5. CDR1 and CDR2 (germline): DFQATT, SNEGSKA (reference sequence). The CDR3 DNA is TGCAGTGCTAGGACTAGCTCTGACTACGAGCAGTACTTC. Translated, it gives CSARTSSDYEQYF.

V usage is TRBV20-1 and J usage is TRBJ2-3; 9 bases agree with TRBD2. In germline, CDR1 is DFQATT, CDR2 SNEGSKA (reference sequence). CDR3 length equals 14 residues. V dropped 0 bases and J dropped 5; count of bases not matched to a gene: 3. The CDR3 DNA reads TGCAGTGCTAGAGATTGGCGGGGGGGAGATACGCAGTATTTT. Translating gives CSARDWRGGDTQYF.

The table lists this clonotype with a few counts. The J gene is TRBJ1-5, the V gene TRBV4-2; 7 bases agree with TRBD1. The CDR3 extends over 13 amino acids. Per the germline V gene, CDR1 is LGHNA and CDR2 is YNFKEQ. Germline trimming cut 11 bases from V and 2 bases from J; bases unmatched to any gene: 6. The CDR3 coding sequence is TGTGCCCCCCCCGGACAGGGCAATCAGCCCCAGCATTTT. Protein product: CAPPGQGNQPQHF.

This clonotype was seen a single time. This sequence joins TRBV18 and TRBJ2-1; 7 positions agree with TRBD1. Germline V gene lookup returns CDR1 KGHSH and CDR2 LQKENI. This CDR3 comprises 16 residues. V dropped 3 bases and J dropped 13; count of bases not matched to a gene: 18. CDR3 residues: CASSPLDRTLGETQFF. The CDR3, as DNA: TGTGCCAGCTCACCTCTGGACAGGACCTTGGGAGAGACCCAGTTCTTC.

This chain joins TRBV7-3 and TRBJ2-1; 10 bases fit TRBD1. The trim removed 5 bases at V and 5 bases at J, leaving 3 bases unmatched. The germline V gene encodes CDR1 SGHTA and CDR2 FQGTGA. The CDR3 spans 14 residues. CDR3 in amino acids: CASSRTGGNNEQFF. The CDR3 DNA sequence: TGTGCCAGCAGCCGGACAGGGGGAAACAATGAGCAGTTCTTC. The variable domain in full, completed from reference TRBV7-3 and TRBJ2-1, reads GAGVSQTPSNKVTEKGKYVELRCDPISGHTALYWYRQSLGQGPEFLIYFQGTGAADDSGLPNDRFFAVRPEGSVSTLKIQRTERGDSAVYLCASSRTGGNNEQFFGPGTRLTVL.

The chain recombines TRBV20-1 with TRBJ2-5, with TRBD2 matching 12 bases. Trimming removed 1 base from V and 5 bases from J; junction bases left unmatched: 8. From germline, CDR1 is DFQATT and CDR2 SNEGSKA (reference sequence). The CDR3 sequence is 16 residues long. For the CDR3, the DNA is TGCAGTGCTAGAGTTCCTAGCGGGGGGGCGGGTGAGACCCAGTACTTC. Its translation is CSARVPSGGAGETQYF.